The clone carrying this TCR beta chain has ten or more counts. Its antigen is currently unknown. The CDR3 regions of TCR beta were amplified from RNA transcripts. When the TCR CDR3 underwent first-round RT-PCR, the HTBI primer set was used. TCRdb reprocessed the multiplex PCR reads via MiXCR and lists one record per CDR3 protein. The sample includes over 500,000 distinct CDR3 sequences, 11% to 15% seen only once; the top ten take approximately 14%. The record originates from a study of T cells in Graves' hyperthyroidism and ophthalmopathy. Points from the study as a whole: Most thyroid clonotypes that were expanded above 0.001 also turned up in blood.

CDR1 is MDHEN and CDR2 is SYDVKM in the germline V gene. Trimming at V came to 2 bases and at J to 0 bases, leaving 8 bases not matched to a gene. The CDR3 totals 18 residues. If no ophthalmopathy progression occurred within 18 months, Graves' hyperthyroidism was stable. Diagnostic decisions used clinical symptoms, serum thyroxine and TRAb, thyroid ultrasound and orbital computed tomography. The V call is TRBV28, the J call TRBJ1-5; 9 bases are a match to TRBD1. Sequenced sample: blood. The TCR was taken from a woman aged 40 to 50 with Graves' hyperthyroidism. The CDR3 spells CASSLLPGQGSSNQPQHF. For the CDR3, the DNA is TGTGCCAGCAGTTTACTTCCGGGACAGGGTAGTAGCAATCAGCCCCAGCATTTT.